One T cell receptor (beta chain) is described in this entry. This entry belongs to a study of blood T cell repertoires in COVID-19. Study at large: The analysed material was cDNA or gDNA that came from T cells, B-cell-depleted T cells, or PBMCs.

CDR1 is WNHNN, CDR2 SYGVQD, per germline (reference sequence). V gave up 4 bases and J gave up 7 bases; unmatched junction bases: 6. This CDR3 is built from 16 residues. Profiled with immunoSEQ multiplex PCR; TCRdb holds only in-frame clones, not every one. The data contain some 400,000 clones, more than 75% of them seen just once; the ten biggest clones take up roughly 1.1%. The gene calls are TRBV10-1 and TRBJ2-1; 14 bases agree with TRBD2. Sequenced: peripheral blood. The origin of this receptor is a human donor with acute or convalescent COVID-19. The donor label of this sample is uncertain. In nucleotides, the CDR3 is TGCGCCAGCAGTGTTGGGACTAGCGGGAGAGGGAATGAGCAGTTCTTC. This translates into CASSVGTSGRGNEQFF.